The text below deals with one T cell receptor beta chain. No antigen is known for it. The data were taken from a study of identical twins. Findings and limits, study-wide: Twins shared out-of-frame alpha sequences with excess low generation probability. Modelling approaches yielded underestimates of out-of-frame TCR alpha sharing between monozygotic twins. Memory repertoires lacked the insertion deficit that abundant cord blood beta clonotypes showed.

MiXCR, applied by TCRdb to the 5' RACE reads, yields one record per CDR3 protein. The sample includes 700,000 to 950,000 distinct CDR3 sequences, around 12% of them seen just once. Per germline, CDR1 SEHNR and CDR2 FQNEAQ (reference sequence). V shed 5 bases and J shed 5 bases, with 18 bases lying between them. The CDR3 covers 15 residues. This same sample was also taken into another study, of yellow fever vaccine responses in identical twins.

This sequence originates from a woman aged 18-30 years in good health. V gene TRBV7-9 combines with J gene TRBJ1-2; possible D gene TRBD1, 5 bases. Sample: PBMCs. The DNA of the CDR3 is TGTGCCAGCAGCCTTGGTGGGGATTGGGGGTATGGCTACACCTTC. The encoded protein is CASSLGGDWGYGYTF.